The next 27 T cell receptor beta chains were all read from a single sample in a study of regulatory T cells in long-lasting Graves disease. Sequencing libraries for TCR beta were prepared with iRepertoire HTBI primers and Arm-PCR of CDR3 regions. A single record per CDR3 protein comes from TCRdb applying MiXCR to the multiplex PCR reads. Of roughly 700,000 distinct CDR3 sequences in the sample, around 32% are singletons; the top ten hold under 55%. Time point in this sample: persistent/refractory GD, antithyroid drugs over 5 years with positive TRAb. Extracted RNA from PBMCs served as the source of the TCR library. The source material was peripheral blood mononuclear cells (PBMCs), sampled when the disease was refractory, from a patient treated with antithyroid drugs. All receptors derive from a female donor with Graves disease.

As concerns this clonotype: Just one base apart from a much larger clone, this may be a read error. The genes are TRBV18 and TRBJ2-5, with D unresolved. CDR1 and CDR2 from the germline V gene are KGHSH and LQKENI. The CDR3 covers 13 residues. The CDR3 sequence: CASSPPSQETQHF. The DNA for the CDR3 is TGTGCCAGCTCACCACCTTCCCAAGAGACCCAGCACTTC.

This chain connects TRBV19 to TRBJ1-5; D call uncertain. The CDR3 extends over 14 amino acids. CDR1 and CDR2 from the germline V gene are LNHDA and SQIVND (reference sequence). V was trimmed by 1 base and J by 2 bases, leaving 6 bases between them. CDR3 DNA sequence: TGTGCCAGTAGTATAGGAGGACGCAATCAGCCCCAGCATTTT. Its translation is CASSIGGRNQPQHF.

V and J are TRBV5-1 and TRBJ2-7, with D maybe TRBD2 (6 bases). The CDR3 sequence is 13 residues long. CDR1 and CDR2 (germline): SGHRS, YFSETQ. The V end was cut by 4 bases, the J end by 0 bases, with 8 bases between. CDR3 in amino acids: CASSGDFSYEQYF. The CDR3, as DNA: TGCGCCAGCAGCGGGGACTTCTCCTACGAGCAGTACTTC.

The V and J genes are TRBV20-1 and TRBJ2-3, with D possibly matching TRBD1 (6 bases). Trimming pared 6 bases from V and 0 bases from J, leaving 10 bases between. Germline CDR1 DFQATT, CDR2 SNEGSKA (reference sequence). The length of the CDR3 is 13 residues. Written as DNA, the CDR3 is TGCAGTGCGTTAGGGGGTAGCACAGATACGCAGTATTTT. Its protein is CSALGGSTDTQYF.

This clonotype was seen a handful of times. The V call is TRBV10-2, the J call TRBJ1-6; 9 nucleotides line up with TRBD1. The CDR3 runs 17 residues. The germline V gene has CDR1 WSHSY and CDR2 SAAADI. The V and J ends lost 0 bases and 7 bases, in that order; junction bases with no gene match: 7. Written as DNA, the CDR3 is TGCGCCAGCAGTGAGTCAATACAGGGGGCGAAGAATTCACCCCTCCACTTT. It yields the protein CASSESIQGAKNSPLHF.

This clonotype was seen a handful of times. The rearrangement uses TRBV6-5 and TRBJ1-2; D perhaps matches TRBD1 (5 bases). V was pared by 2 bases and J by 7 bases, with 17 bases between. Germline-derived CDR1 and CDR2 are MNHEY and SVGAGI. The CDR3 covers 15 residues. The CDR3 is CASSYQLGAPFGYTF. For the CDR3, the DNA is TGTGCCAGCAGTTACCAACTCGGGGCCCCCTTTGGCTACACCTTC.

This chain links TRBV14 with TRBJ2-7, with 7 nucleotides matching TRBD2. Trimming cost V 0 bases and J 2 bases; bases outside gene matches: 10. The CDR3 has 17 amino acids. CDR1 SGHDN and CDR2 FVKESK come from the germline V gene. CDR3 bases: TGTGCCAGCAGCCAAGATAGCTCCCTAGCGGACACCTACGAGCAGTACTTC. This gives the protein CASSQDSSLADTYEQYF.

The rearrangement joins TRBV30 to TRBJ1-2; D gene unclear. CDR3 length equals 14 residues. CDR1 GTSNPN and CDR2 SVGIG come from the germline V gene (reference sequence). Trimming shortened V by 2 bases and J by 0 bases, and 10 bases separated the two germline ends. The CDR3, as DNA: TGTGCCTGGAGTTTACGGTTAGCTAACTATGGCTACACCTTC. This sequence encodes CAWSLRLANYGYTF.

This clonotype has just a few counts. This chain connects TRBV6-2 or TRBV6-3 to TRBJ2-7; weak D call: TRBD2 (5 bases). The V end was cut by 2 bases, the J end by 3 bases, with 14 bases between. Germline lookup yields CDR1 MNHEY and CDR2 SVGEGT. The CDR3 extends over 15 amino acids. The CDR3 coding sequence is TGTGCCAGCAGTTACGGCTCTAGCCGAGTCTACGAGCAGTACTTC. It translates to CASSYGSSRVYEQYF.

This clonotype was counted many times. The chain carries TRBV2 and TRBJ1-6; TRBD1 matches at 8 bases. CDR1 and CDR2 from the germline V gene are SNHLY and FYNNEI. Trimming removed 6 bases from V and 7 bases from J; junction bases left unmatched: 2. The CDR3 has 13 amino acids. The CDR3 is CASRDRANSPLHF. The CDR3 DNA follows: TGTGCCAGCAGGGACAGGGCCAATTCACCCCTCCACTTT.

This clonotype showed up just a few times. The rearrangement joins TRBV30 to TRBJ1-2; D unresolved. V was trimmed by 5 bases and J by 0 bases, leaving 13 bases between them. Germline V lookup: CDR1 GTSNPN, CDR2 SVGIG (reference sequence). The CDR3 is made up of 14 amino acids. DNA for the CDR3: TGTGCCTGGCGCCCACTGGAAGCTAACTATGGCTACACCTTC. Translation: CAWRPLEANYGYTF. The whole variable domain, filled in from reference TRBV30 and TRBJ1-2, reads SQTIHQWPATLVQPVGSPLSLECTVEGTSNPNLYWYRQAAGRGLQLLFYSVGIGQISSEVPQNLSASRPQDRQFILSSKKLLLSDSGFYLCAWRPLEANYGYTFGSGTRLTVV.

The gene calls are TRBV20-1 and TRBJ2-3; D unclear. V gave up 3 bases and J gave up 4 bases, with 8 bases separating them. The CDR3 sequence is 12 residues long. Germline V gives CDR1 DFQATT, CDR2 SNEGSKA (reference sequence). CDR3 DNA sequence: TGCAGTGCTAGTCGTCCTGCAGATACGCAGTATTTT. This codes for CSASRPADTQYF.

This clonotype was detected only a few times. The J gene is TRBJ1-4, the V gene TRBV28, with TRBD1 matching over 9 bases. The CDR3 sequence is 15 residues long. Germline trimming cut 6 bases from V and 7 bases from J; bases unmatched to any gene: 9. Germline V gives CDR1 MDHEN, CDR2 SYDVKM. CDR3 amino acids: CASSLMGQGSEKLFF. For the CDR3, the DNA is TGTGCCAGCAGCTTAATGGGACAGGGTAGTGAAAAACTGTTTTTT.

The chain links TRBV2 to TRBJ2-2; D is uncertain. This CDR3 region has 16 residues. Deletions cut 8 bases from V and 0 bases from J, with 16 bases between. CDR1 is SNHLY and CDR2 is FYNNEI in the germline V gene. The CDR3 spells CASGRRPLSNTGELFF. CDR3 nucleotide sequence: TGTGCCAGCGGACGGAGACCCCTCTCGAACACCGGGGAGCTGTTTTTT.

V and J are TRBV20-1 and TRBJ1-1; no definite D call. Per the germline V gene, CDR1 is DFQATT and CDR2 is SNEGSKA (reference sequence). This CDR3 contains 14 residues. The V and J ends lost 3 bases and 4 bases respectively, with 15 bases between them. The CDR3, as DNA: TGCAGTGCTAGGACCTTCTCGACTTTCACTGAAGCTTTCTTT. Translating it yields CSARTFSTFTEAFF.

This clonotype was counted only a few times. The genes are TRBV6-1 and TRBJ2-2; unclear D gene. The V end lost 11 bases, the J end lost 0 bases, and 10 bases lay between the germline ends. Germline CDR1 reads MNHNS; CDR2 reads SASEGT. The CDR3 has 13 amino acids. CDR3 nucleotide sequence: TGTGCCGCAAGAAGGCCGAACACCGGGGAGCTGTTTTTT. This gives the protein CAARRPNTGELFF.

This clonotype appeared a single time. The V and J genes are TRBV5-1 and TRBJ2-7, with TRBD1 as a possible D gene (5 bases). The CDR3 spans 15 residues. Germline V gene lookup returns CDR1 SGHRS and CDR2 YFSETQ. The V end lost 6 bases, the J end lost 2 bases, and 18 bases lay between the germline ends. CDR3 nucleotide sequence: TGCGCCAGCAAAACCCAGGGCGGAACGACCTACGAGCAGTACTTC. Translating gives CASKTQGGTTYEQYF.

A single count supports this clonotype. The chain has TRBV7-3 and TRBJ1-6; D uncertain. V shed 5 bases and J shed 5 bases, with 10 bases lying between them. CDR1 is SGHTA, CDR2 FQGTGA, per germline. This CDR3 comprises 14 residues. The CDR3 spells CASSKGGDNSPLHF. CDR3 DNA: TGTGCCAGCAGCAAGGGTGGGGATAATTCACCCCTCCACTTT.

This clonotype came up a few times. The chain combines TRBV6-1 with TRBJ1-1; perhaps TRBD1 as D (6 bases). There are 13 residues in the CDR3. The germline gives CDR1 MNHNS, CDR2 SASEGT. V was clipped by 2 bases and J by 11 bases, with 15 bases between them. The CDR3 loop reads CASSELQGRKAFF. The CDR3 DNA follows: TGTGCCAGCAGTGAACTACAGGGTAGGAAGGCTTTCTTT.

The DNA for the CDR3 is TGTGCCAGCAGCTCGCCGGGACAGGGATTCTACAATGAGCAGTTCTTC. Translated, it gives CASSSPGQGFYNEQFF. J is TRBJ2-1 and V is TRBV28; 9 bases are shared with TRBD1. J lost 3 bases, V lost 6 bases, and 9 bases had no gene match. The CDR3 totals 16 residues. CDR1 MDHEN and CDR2 SYDVKM come from the germline V gene.

The V and J genes are TRBV6-2 or TRBV6-3 and TRBJ1-1, with no clear D. The CDR3 runs to 14 residues. Germline CDR1 MNHEY, CDR2 SVGEGT. Trimming took 0 bases from V and 4 from J, leaving 9 bases between them. CDR3: CASSYSRIGTEAFF. CDR3 in DNA: TGTGCCAGCAGTTACTCCAGAATAGGCACTGAAGCTTTCTTT.

This chain uses TRBV30 with TRBJ2-2, with D perhaps matching TRBD2 (5 bases). There are 13 residues in the CDR3. Germline V gene lookup returns CDR1 GTSNPN and CDR2 SVGIG (reference sequence). Trimming removed 5 bases at V and 0 bases at J, with 7 bases between. The CDR3 DNA is TGTGCCTGGGGAGGTTCGAACACCGGGGAGCTGTTTTTT. Translation: CAWGGSNTGELFF.

V usage is TRBV2 and J usage is TRBJ1-5, with D uncertain. Germline CDR1 and CDR2: SNHLY and FYNNEI. CDR3 length equals 17 residues. V lost 2 bases and J lost 0, with 14 bases in between. In nucleotides, the CDR3 is TGTGCCAGCAGTGAAATAACCCAATCTTATAGCAATCAGCCCCAGCATTTT. Its translation: CASSEITQSYSNQPQHF.

The count of this clonotype is one. This chain connects TRBV29-1 to TRBJ1-1; 12 bases line up with TRBD1. The germline CDR1 and CDR2 sequences are SQVTM and ANQGSEA. CDR3 length: 16 amino acids. Trimming took 7 bases from V and 2 from J; bases not matched to a gene: 11. The CDR3 coding sequence is TGCAGCGCGCTCCGGGACAGGGGGCACATTAACACTGAAGCTTTCTTT. Encoded protein: CSALRDRGHINTEAFF.

This clonotype has at least ten counts. V and J are TRBV28 and TRBJ1-5, with D possibly matching TRBD1 (5 bases). The germline gives CDR1 MDHEN, CDR2 SYDVKM. The CDR3 spans 14 residues. V lost 7 bases to trimming and J lost 6 bases, with 16 bases between them. CDR3 residues: CASTLGGVTQPQHF. CDR3 nucleotide sequence: TGTGCCAGCACCCTCGGAGGGGTTACTCAGCCCCAGCATTTT.

This clonotype was found a few times. The chain employs TRBV7-2 and TRBJ2-7, with D maybe TRBD1 (6 bases). The length of the CDR3 is 13 residues. The V and J ends lost 2 bases and 6 bases respectively, with 11 bases between them. Looked up from germline, CDR1 is SGHTA and CDR2 is FQGNSA. This chain's CDR3 is CASSLSYRAEQYF. The CDR3, as DNA: TGTGCCAGCAGCTTATCATACAGGGCCGAGCAGTACTTC.

V is TRBV13 and J is TRBJ2-4; weak D call: TRBD2 (6 bases). Germline assignment: CDR1 PRHDT and CDR2 FYEKMQ (reference sequence). The CDR3 sequence is 14 residues long. V lost 1 base to trimming and J lost 7 bases, with 11 bases between them. The CDR3 DNA reads as TGTGCCAGCAGCTTAGCGGGAGAGGTGAACATTCAGTACTTC. Translated, it gives CASSLAGEVNIQYF.